This TCR beta chain derives from a study of CXCR3-negative and CXCR3-positive naive CD8 T cells. CDR1 and CDR2 from the germline V gene are MGHDK and SYGVNS. CDR3 length: 12 amino acids. Study-level points and caveats: After cryopreservation, expression of CXCR3 was partially reduced, and most assays were run with fresh PBMCs.

Turning to this clonotype: Its target is unknown.

UMI-tagged TRB cDNA libraries were built via 5' RACE. TCRdb re-analyzed the 5' RACE reads; it lists each CDR3 protein once, without DNA. Its table records fewer than 80,000 distinct CDR3 sequences. The chain joins TRBV25-1 to TRBJ2-7. Sample: naive CXCR3- CD8+ T cells from blood. Subset given: CD45RO-CCR7+CD27+CD95- naive CD8+ T cells lacking CXCR3 (TNR3-). This clonotype originated in a human donor in good health. Some clones in this sample may be carry-over from other donors' samples. This chain's CDR3 is CASSDNPYEQYF.